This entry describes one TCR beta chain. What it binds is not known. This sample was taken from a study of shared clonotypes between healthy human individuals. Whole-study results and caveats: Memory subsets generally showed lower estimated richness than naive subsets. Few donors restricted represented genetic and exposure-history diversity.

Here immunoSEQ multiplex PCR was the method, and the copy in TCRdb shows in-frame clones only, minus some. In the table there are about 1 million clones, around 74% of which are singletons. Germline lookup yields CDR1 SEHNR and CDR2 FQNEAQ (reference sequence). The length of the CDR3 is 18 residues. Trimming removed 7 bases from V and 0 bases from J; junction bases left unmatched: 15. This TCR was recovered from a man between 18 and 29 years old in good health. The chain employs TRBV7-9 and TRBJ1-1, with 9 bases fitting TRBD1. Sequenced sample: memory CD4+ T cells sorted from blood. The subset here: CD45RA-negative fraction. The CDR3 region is CASIRQGVGSHLNTEAFF. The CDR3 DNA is TGTGCCAGCATTAGACAGGGGGTAGGCTCTCATCTGAACACTGAAGCTTTCTTT.